This TCR beta chain is drawn from a study of T cell responses to AZD1222 COVID-19 vaccine. Here immunoSEQ multiplex PCR was the method, and the copy in TCRdb shows in-frame clones only, minus some. The sample lists around 100,000 clones, about 92% occurring once. Germline-derived CDR1 and CDR2 are SGHRS and YFSETQ. The CDR3 is 15 amino acids. The ends were cut back, 4 bases at V and 0 bases at J, with 8 bases in the middle. The sample was peripheral blood, taken on day 0 of AZD1222 vaccination. This clonotype originated in an adult in good health. This chain links TRBV5-1 with TRBJ2-6; D ambiguous. The CDR3 bases are TGCGCCAGCAGCCCCCCCAGCTCTGGGGCCAACGTCCTGACTTTC. Protein product: CASSPPSSGANVLTF.